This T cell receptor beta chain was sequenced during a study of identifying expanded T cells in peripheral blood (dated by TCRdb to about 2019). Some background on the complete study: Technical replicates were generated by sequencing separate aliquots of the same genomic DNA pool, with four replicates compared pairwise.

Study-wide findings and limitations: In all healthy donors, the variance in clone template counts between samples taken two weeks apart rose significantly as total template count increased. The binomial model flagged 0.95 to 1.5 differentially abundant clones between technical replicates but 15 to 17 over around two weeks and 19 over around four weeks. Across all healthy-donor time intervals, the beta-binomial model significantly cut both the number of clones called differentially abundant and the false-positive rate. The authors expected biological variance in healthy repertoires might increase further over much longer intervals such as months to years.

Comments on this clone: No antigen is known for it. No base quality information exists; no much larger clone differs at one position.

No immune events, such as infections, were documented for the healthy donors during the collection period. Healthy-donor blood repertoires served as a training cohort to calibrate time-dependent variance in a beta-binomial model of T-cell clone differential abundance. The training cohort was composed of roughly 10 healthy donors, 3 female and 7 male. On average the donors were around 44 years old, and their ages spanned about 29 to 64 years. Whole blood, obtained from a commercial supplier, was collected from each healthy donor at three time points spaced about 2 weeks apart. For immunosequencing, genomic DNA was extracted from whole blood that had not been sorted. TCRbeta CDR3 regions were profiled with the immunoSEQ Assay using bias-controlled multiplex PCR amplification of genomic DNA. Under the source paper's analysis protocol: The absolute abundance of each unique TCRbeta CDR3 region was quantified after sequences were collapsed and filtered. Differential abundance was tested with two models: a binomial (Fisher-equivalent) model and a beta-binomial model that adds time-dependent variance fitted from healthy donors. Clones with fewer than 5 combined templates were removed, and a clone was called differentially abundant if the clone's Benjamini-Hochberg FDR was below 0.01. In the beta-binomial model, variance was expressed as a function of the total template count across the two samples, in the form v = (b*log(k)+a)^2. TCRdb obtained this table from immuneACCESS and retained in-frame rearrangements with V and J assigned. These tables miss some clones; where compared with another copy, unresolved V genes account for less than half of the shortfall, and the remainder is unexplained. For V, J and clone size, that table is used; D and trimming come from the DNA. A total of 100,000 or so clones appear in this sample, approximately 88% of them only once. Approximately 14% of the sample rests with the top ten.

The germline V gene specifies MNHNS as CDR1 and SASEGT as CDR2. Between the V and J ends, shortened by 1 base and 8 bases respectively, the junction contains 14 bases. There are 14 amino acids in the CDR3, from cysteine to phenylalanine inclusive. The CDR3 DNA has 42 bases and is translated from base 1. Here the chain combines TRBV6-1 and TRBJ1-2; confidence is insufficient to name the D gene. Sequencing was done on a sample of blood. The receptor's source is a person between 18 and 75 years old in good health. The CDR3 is CASSEGPQKGGYTF. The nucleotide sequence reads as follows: TGTGCCAGCAGTGAAGGGCCCCAGAAGGGCGGCTACACCTTC.